Described below is a single TCR beta chain sequence and its context. The sample comes from a study of blood T cell repertoires in COVID-19. Study in general: Samples came from the United States, Italy and Spain, spanning acute and convalescent COVID-19. T cells, B-cell-depleted T cells, or PBMCs supplied cDNA or gDNA.

In the study's own analysis: Amplified reference gene primers provided the basis for estimating nucleated cell counts. TCRdb keeps only in-frame clones here, not all; method: immunoSEQ multiplex PCR. The V and J calls and the clone size are those of that table, but D and trimming were determined from the DNA. Here the sample spans under 300,000 clones, about 87% being singletons. Germline lookup yields CDR1 MNHEY and CDR2 SVGAGI. Unmatched junction bases numbered 4, after V lost 0 bases and J lost 5 bases. The CDR3 sequence is 16 residues long. The clonotype originates from a woman between 35 and 50 years old with acute or convalescent COVID-19. The J gene is TRBJ2-3, the V gene TRBV6-5; 11 bases agree with TRBD2. Sample: peripheral blood. CDR3 DNA sequence: TGTGCCAGCAGTTACTCTAGCGGGGGGGCCGGAGATACGCAGTATTTT. It codes for CASSYSSGGAGDTQYF.